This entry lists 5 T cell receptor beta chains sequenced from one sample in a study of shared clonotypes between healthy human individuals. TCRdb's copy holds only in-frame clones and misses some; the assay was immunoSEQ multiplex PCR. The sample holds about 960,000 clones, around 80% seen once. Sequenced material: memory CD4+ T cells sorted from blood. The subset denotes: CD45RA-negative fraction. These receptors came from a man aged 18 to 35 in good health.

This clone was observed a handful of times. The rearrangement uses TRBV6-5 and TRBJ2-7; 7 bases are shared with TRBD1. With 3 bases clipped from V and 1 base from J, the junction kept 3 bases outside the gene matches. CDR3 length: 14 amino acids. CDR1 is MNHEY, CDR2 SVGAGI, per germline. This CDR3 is CASSYETGSYEQYF. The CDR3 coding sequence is TGTGCCAGCAGTTATGAGACAGGGTCCTACGAGCAGTACTTC.

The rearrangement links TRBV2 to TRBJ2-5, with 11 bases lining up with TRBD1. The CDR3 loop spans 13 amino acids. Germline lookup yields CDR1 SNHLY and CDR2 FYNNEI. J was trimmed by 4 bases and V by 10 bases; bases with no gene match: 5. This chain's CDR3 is CATGTGGRETQYF. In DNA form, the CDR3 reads TGTGCCACCGGGACAGGGGGAAGAGAGACCCAGTACTTC.

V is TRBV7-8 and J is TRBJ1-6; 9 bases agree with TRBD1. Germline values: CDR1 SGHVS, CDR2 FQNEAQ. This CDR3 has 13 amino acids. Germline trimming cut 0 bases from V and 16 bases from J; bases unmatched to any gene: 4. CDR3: CASSLASGTGLHF. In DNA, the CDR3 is TGTGCCAGCAGCTTAGCTTCCGGGACAGGGCTCCACTTT.

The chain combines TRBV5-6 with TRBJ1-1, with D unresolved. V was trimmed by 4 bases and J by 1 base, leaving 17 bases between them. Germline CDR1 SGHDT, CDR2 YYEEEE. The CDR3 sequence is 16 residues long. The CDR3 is CASSGPSYVWNTEAFF. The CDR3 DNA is TGTGCCAGCAGCGGGCCCTCTTATGTATGGAACACTGAAGCTTTCTTT.

CDR3 coding DNA: TGTGCCAGCAGTGGTGGTACTAACTATGGCTACACCTTC. It yields the protein CASSGGTNYGYTF. The chain uses TRBV2 and TRBJ1-2; no definite D call. Trimming left V 4 bases short and J 0 bases short, with 6 bases between. The germline CDR1 and CDR2 sequences are SNHLY and FYNNEI. The CDR3 is made up of 13 amino acids.